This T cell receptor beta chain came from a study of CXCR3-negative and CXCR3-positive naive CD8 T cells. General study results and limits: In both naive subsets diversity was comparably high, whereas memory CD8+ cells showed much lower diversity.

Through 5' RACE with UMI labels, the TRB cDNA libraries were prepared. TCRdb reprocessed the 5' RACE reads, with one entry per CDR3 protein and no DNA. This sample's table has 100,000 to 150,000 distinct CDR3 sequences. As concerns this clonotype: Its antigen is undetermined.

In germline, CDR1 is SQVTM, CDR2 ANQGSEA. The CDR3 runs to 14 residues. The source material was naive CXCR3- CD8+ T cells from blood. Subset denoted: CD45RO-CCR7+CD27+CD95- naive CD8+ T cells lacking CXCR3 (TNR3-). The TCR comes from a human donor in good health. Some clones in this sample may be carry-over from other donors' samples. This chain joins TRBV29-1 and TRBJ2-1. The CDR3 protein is CSVELGSSYNEQFF.